The clone carrying this T cell receptor (beta chain) turned up a few times. TCRdb itself ran the 5' RACE reads through MiXCR, one entry per CDR3 protein. The sample yields 430,000 or so distinct CDR3 sequences, approximately 23% seen once. These data belong to a study of T-cell memory formation after mild COVID-19. For the study at large: Largely, the TCR clusters proved donor specific.

The CDR3 contains 13 residues. The V end lost 8 bases, the J end lost 6 bases, and 14 bases lay between the germline ends. Germline lookup yields CDR1 SGHVS and CDR2 FNYEAQ. Sequencing was carried out using PBMCs or a T cell subset sorted from them (not recorded which). The receptor's source is an adult woman who had mild COVID-19 (a few samples of this study predate the infection). Cell type and time point are not known. The chain recombines TRBV7-6 with TRBJ2-1; D could derive from TRBD1 or TRBD2 (6 bases each). CDR3 in DNA: TGTGCCAGCCAGGGGATTAGCGGCAATGAGCAGTTCTTC. Protein: CASQGISGNEQFF. The complete variable domain, with remaining parts taken from reference TRBV7-6 and TRBJ2-1, reads GAGVSQSPRYKVTKRGQDVALRCDPISGHVSLYWYRQALGQGPEFLTYFNYEAQQDKSGLPNDRFSAERPEGSISTLTIQRTEQRDSAMYRCASQGISGNEQFFGPGTRLTVL.